The 11 T cell receptor beta chains listed next were all sequenced from one sample in a study of shared clonotypes between healthy human individuals (dated by TCRdb to 2020 to 2022). Library prep was done by the immunoSEQ multiplex PCR assay. TCRdb retrieved this table from immuneACCESS and kept in-frame rearrangements only. Not all clones are present; in checked studies, unresolved V genes account for under half, and no reason is known for the remainder. The sample contains approximately 1,500,000 clones, 95% to 97% of them found a single time. Approximately 1.2% of the sample rests with the top ten. The sequencing sample was made of naive CD4+ T cells sorted from blood. The cell subset or site tag for this specimen amounts to: CD45RA+ positively selected. The receptors originated from a man aged 25 to 45 in good health.

The V gene is TRBV11-2, the J gene TRBJ2-2; D is unresolved. Trimming left V 5 bases short and J 5 bases short, with 15 bases between. CDR3 length: 15 residues. CDR1 SGHAT and CDR2 FQNNGV come from the germline V gene. CDR3 nucleotides: TGTGCCAGCAGCCCCGATCGACTGCAAACCGGGGAGCTGTTTTTT. Protein: CASSPDRLQTGELFF.

This clone appeared once. The same CDR3 can be traced to other DNA sequences in this sample. The CDR3 region is CASSVQASSYEQYF. The CDR3 DNA reads as TGTGCCAGCAGCGTACAGGCGAGCTCCTACGAGCAGTACTTC. The V call is TRBV9, the J call TRBJ2-7; D gene unclear. V shed 1 base and J shed 0 bases, with 8 bases lying between them. The CDR3 sequence is 14 residues long. CDR1 and CDR2 (germline): SGDLS, YYNGEE.

The chain is built from TRBV4-2 and TRBJ2-5; TRBD2 matches at 7 bases. Germline CDR1 is LGHNA and CDR2 is YNFKEQ. After removal of 1 base from V and 5 bases from J, the junction contained 7 bases not matched to a gene. The CDR3 is 15 amino acids. CDR3 sequence reads: CASSQGEGTGETQYF. The CDR3 nucleotides read TGTGCCAGCAGCCAAGGGGAGGGTACGGGGGAGACCCAGTACTTC.

The CDR3 DNA follows: TGTGCCAGCAGCTTAGACGGTAAAAGCACAGATACGCAGTATTTT. Translating gives CASSLDGKSTDTQYF. The rearrangement links TRBV7-2 to TRBJ2-3; D is unclear. There are 15 residues in the CDR3. Trimming removed 1 base from V and 0 bases from J, with 8 bases in between. CDR1 and CDR2 (germline): SGHTA, FQGNSA.

The chain joins TRBV7-9 to TRBJ2-7; 9 nucleotides match TRBD2. The ends lost 2 bases at V and 4 bases at J; junction bases unmatched: 9. CDR1 SEHNR and CDR2 FQNEAQ come from the germline V gene (reference sequence). There are 16 residues in the CDR3. CDR3 DNA sequence: TGTGCCAGCAGCTTATCTGGCGGGAGGGCCTTATACGAGCAGTACTTC. This translates into CASSLSGGRALYEQYF.

Only one count was recorded for this clone. The V and J genes are TRBV28 and TRBJ2-1, with TRBD1 matching over 8 bases. Germline V gives CDR1 MDHEN, CDR2 SYDVKM. This CDR3 contains 13 residues. The ends lost 5 bases at V and 10 bases at J; junction bases unmatched: 7. The CDR3 is CASSGQGLGEQFF. The CDR3 nucleotides are TGTGCCAGCAGTGGACAGGGCTTAGGGGAGCAGTTCTTC.

This chain links TRBV2 with TRBJ2-7; a possible D gene is TRBD1 (7 bases). Germline V gene sequence: CDR1 SNHLY, CDR2 FYNNEI. The CDR3 spans 16 residues. Deletions cut 5 bases from V and 2 bases from J, with 19 bases between. The CDR3 DNA is TGTGCCAGCAGTAAGAGGGGGGACAGACTAGCCTACGAGCAGTACTTC. It specifies CASSKRGDRLAYEQYF.

The chain couples TRBV11-2 to TRBJ2-7; the match to TRBD1 covers 8 bases. Germline V gene data show CDR1 as SGHAT and CDR2 as FQNNGV. CDR3 length: 15 residues. V dropped 4 bases and J dropped 3; count of bases not matched to a gene: 8. The CDR3 here is CASSSHRGNRYEQYF. CDR3 in DNA: TGTGCCAGCAGCTCTCACAGGGGGAACCGCTACGAGCAGTACTTC.

The J gene is TRBJ2-7, the V gene TRBV27; 9 bases are a match to TRBD2. This CDR3 has 14 residues. The germline V gene has CDR1 MNHEY and CDR2 SMNVEV (reference sequence). V was clipped by 7 bases and J by 1 base; unmatched bases: 5. CDR3 sequence: CASKSLAGSYEQYF. For the CDR3, the DNA is TGTGCCAGCAAATCCCTAGCGGGGTCCTACGAGCAGTACTTC.

This chain uses TRBV7-2 with TRBJ2-1, with 11 positions matching TRBD2. Germline V gene lookup returns CDR1 SGHTA and CDR2 FQGNSA. The J segment lost 7 bases and the V segment lost 4 bases, leaving 12 bases of the junction unmatched. This CDR3 contains 17 residues. The CDR3 coding sequence is TGTGCCAGCAGCTCCCGGACTAGCGGGCACCGCGGGAATGAGCAGTTCTTC. The encoded protein is CASSSRTSGHRGNEQFF.

The genes are TRBV6-6 and TRBJ1-5; D may be TRBD1 (6 bases). Trimming took off 5 bases at V and 7 bases at J, with 12 bases between the two ends. From germline, CDR1 is MNHNY and CDR2 SVGAGI (reference sequence). The CDR3 loop spans 13 amino acids. CDR3 sequence (DNA): TGTGCCAGCAGTCAACAGGGTAACCAGCCCCAGCATTTT. This gives the protein CASSQQGNQPQHF.